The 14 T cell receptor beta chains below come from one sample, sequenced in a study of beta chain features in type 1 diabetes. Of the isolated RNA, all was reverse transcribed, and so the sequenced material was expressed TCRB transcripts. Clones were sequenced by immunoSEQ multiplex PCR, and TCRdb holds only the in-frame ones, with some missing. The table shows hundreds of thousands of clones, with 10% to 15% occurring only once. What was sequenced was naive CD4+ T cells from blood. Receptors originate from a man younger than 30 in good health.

The CDR3 DNA sequence: TGTGCCAGCAGCTTCGGGACAGGGCACTACGAGCAGTACTTC. Encoded protein: CASSFGTGHYEQYF. The chain couples TRBV5-4 to TRBJ2-7; 9 positions agree with TRBD1. The CDR3 covers 14 residues. CDR1 and CDR2 from the germline V gene are SGHNT and YYREEE (reference sequence). J was trimmed by 3 bases and V by 2 bases; bases with no gene match: 3.

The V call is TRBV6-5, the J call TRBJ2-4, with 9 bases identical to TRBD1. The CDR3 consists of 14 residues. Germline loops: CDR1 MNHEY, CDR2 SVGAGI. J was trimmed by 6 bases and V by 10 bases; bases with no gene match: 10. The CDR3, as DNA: TGTGCCACCCAAACCGGGACAGGGACAAACATTCAGTACTTC. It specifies CATQTGTGTNIQYF.

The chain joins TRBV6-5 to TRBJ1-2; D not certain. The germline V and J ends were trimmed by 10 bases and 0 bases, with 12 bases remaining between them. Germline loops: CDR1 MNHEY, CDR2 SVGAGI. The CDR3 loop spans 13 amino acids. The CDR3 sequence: CATGIGANYGYTF. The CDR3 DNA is TGTGCCACCGGGATCGGGGCTAACTATGGCTACACCTTC.

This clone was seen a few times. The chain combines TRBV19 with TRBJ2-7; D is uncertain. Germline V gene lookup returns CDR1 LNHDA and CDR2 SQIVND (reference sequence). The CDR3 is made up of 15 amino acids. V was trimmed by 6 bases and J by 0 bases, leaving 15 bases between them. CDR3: CASSATLHSSYEQYF. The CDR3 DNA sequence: TGTGCCAGTAGCGCGACTCTTCATAGCTCCTACGAGCAGTACTTC.

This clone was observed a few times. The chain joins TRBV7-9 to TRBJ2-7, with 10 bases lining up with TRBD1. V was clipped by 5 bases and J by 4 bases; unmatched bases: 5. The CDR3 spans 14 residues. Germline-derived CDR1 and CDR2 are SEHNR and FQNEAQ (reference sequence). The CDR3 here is CASSLGQGNYEQYF. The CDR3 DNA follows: TGTGCCAGCAGCCTGGGACAGGGGAATTACGAGCAGTACTTC.

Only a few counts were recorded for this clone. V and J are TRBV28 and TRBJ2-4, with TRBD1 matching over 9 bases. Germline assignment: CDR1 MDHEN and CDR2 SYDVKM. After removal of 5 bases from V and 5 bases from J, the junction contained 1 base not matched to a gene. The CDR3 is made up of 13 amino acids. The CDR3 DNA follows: TGTGCCAGCAGTAGACAGGGGGAAAACATTCAGTACTTC. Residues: CASSRQGENIQYF.

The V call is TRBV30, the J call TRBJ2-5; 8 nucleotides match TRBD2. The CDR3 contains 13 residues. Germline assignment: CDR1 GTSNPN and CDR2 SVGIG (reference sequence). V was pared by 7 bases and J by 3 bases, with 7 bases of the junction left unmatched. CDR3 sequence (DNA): TGTGCCTCTCAGGGTAGCGGGAAAGAGACCCAGTACTTC. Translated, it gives CASQGSGKETQYF.

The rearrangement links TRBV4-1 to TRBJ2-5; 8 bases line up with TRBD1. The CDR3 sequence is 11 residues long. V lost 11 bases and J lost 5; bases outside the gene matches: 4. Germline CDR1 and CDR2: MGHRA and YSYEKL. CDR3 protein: CAGQGGETQYF. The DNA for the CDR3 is TGCGCCGGACAGGGAGGTGAGACCCAGTACTTC.

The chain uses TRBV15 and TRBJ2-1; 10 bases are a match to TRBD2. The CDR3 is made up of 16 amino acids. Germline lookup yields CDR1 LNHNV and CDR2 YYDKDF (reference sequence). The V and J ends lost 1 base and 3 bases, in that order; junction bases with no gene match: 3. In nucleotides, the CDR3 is TGTGCCACCAGCAGAGTTACTAGCGGGGACTACAATGAGCAGTTCTTC. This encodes CATSRVTSGDYNEQFF.

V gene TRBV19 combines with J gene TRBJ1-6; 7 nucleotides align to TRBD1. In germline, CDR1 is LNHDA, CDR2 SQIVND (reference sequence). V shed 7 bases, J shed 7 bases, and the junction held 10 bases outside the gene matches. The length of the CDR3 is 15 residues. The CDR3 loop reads CASTATGLGNSPLHF. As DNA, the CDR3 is TGTGCCAGTACCGCGACAGGGTTGGGAAATTCACCCCTCCACTTT.

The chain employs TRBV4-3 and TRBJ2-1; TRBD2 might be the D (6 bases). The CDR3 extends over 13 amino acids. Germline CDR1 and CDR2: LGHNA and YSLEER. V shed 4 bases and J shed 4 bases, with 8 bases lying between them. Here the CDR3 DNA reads TGCGCCAGCAGCCCGGGAGTTTACAATGAGCAGTTCTTC. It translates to CASSPGVYNEQFF.

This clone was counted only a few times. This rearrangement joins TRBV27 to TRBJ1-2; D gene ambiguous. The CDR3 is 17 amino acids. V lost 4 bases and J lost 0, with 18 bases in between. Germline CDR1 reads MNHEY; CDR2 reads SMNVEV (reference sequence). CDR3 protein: CASSSPGARLPNYGYTF. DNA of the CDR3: TGTGCCAGCAGTTCGCCGGGAGCAAGGCTTCCTAACTATGGCTACACCTTC.

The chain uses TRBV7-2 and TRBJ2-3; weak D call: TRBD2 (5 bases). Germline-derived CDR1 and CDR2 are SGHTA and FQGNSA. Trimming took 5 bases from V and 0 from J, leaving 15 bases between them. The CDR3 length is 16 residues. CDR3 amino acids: CASSPTRDTSTDTQYF. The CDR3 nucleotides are TGTGCCAGCAGCCCAACTAGGGATACTAGCACAGATACGCAGTATTTT. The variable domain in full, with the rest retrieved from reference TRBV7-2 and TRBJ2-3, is GAGVSQSPSNKVTEKGKDVELRCDPISGHTALYWYRQSLGQGLEFLIYFQGNSAPDKSGLPSDRFSAERTGGSVSTLTIQRTQQEDSAVYLCASSPTRDTSTDTQYFGPGTRLTVL.

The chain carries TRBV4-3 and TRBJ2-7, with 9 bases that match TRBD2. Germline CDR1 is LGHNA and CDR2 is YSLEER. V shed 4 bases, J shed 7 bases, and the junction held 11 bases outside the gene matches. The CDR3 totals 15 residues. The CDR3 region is CASSPAAGGSREQYF. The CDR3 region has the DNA TGCGCCAGCAGCCCGGCTGCGGGAGGGTCTCGAGAGCAGTACTTC.